These 5 T cell receptor beta chains were all obtained from the same sample, sequenced in a study of T cell responses to AZD1222 COVID-19 vaccine. The table came from immunoSEQ multiplex PCR; TCRdb's copy has only in-frame clones and leaves some out. The sample holds 140,000 to 150,000 clones; about 93% are singletons and the top ten take 1.5% to 2%. The material sequenced was peripheral blood, taken on day 0 of AZD1222 vaccination. These receptors came from an adult in good health.

The V call is TRBV5-1, the J call TRBJ1-2; 8 bases fit TRBD1. The CDR3 has 13 amino acids. Germline V lookup: CDR1 SGHRS, CDR2 YFSETQ. Germline trimming cut 4 bases from V and 4 bases from J; bases unmatched to any gene: 3. The CDR3 bases are TGCGCCAGCAGCATAGACAGGGGCTATGGCTACACCTTC. Its translation is CASSIDRGYGYTF. The variable domain in full, completed from reference TRBV5-1 and TRBJ1-2, reads KAGVTQTPRYLIKTRGQQVTLSCSPISGHRSVSWYQQTPGQGLQFLFEYFSETQRNKGNFPGRFSGRQFSNSRSEMNVSTLELGDSALYLCASSIDRGYGYTFGSGTRLTVV.

The chain combines TRBV9 with TRBJ2-2, with TRBD2 as a possible D gene (6 bases). The CDR3 consists of 15 residues. V lost 0 bases and J 4 bases, leaving 10 bases between the germline ends. From germline, CDR1 is SGDLS and CDR2 YYNGEE. The CDR3 coding sequence is TGTGCCAGCAGCGTAGGTTGGAGGGGCACCGGGGAGCTGTTTTTT. Translation gives CASSVGWRGTGELFF.

This chain links TRBV5-1 with TRBJ2-6; D is perhaps TRBD2 (5 bases). V was clipped by 3 bases and J by 0 bases, with 10 bases between them. CDR3 length: 16 amino acids. CDR1 is SGHRS, CDR2 YFSETQ, per germline. This CDR3 is CASSSGVGSGANVLTF. In DNA, the CDR3 is TGCGCCAGCAGCTCCGGGGTGGGCTCTGGGGCCAACGTCCTGACTTTC.

The J gene is TRBJ2-7, the V gene TRBV2; perhaps TRBD2 as D (5 bases). Trimming shortened V by 5 bases and J by 2 bases, and 13 bases separated the two germline ends. The CDR3 has 14 amino acids. From germline, CDR1 is SNHLY and CDR2 FYNNEI. CDR3: CASSTGLAPYEQYF. CDR3 DNA sequence: TGTGCCAGCAGTACCGGACTGGCACCCTACGAGCAGTACTTC.

This sequence joins TRBV10-3 and TRBJ1-1; D gene ambiguous. V lost 10 bases to trimming and J lost 1 base, with 10 bases between them. The CDR3 is 12 residues long. CDR1 and CDR2 from the germline V gene are ENHRY and SYGVKD. The DNA for the CDR3 is TGTGCCACCTCGGAAGGGAACACTGAAGCTTTCTTT. Its protein is CATSEGNTEAFF.